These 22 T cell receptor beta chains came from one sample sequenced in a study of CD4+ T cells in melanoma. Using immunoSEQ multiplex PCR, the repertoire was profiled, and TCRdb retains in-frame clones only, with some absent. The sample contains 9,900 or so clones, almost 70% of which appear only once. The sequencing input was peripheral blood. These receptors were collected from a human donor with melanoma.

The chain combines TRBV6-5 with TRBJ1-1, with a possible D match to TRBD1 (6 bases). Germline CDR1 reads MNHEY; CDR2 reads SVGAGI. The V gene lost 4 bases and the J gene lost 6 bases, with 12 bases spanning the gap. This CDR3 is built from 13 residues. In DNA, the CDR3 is TGTGCCAGCAGTTTCACCGAGGGGGCTGAAGCTTTCTTT. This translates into CASSFTEGAEAFF.

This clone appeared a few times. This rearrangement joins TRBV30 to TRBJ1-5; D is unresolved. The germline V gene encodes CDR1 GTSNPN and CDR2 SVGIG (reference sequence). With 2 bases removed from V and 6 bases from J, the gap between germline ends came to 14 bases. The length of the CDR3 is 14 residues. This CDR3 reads CAWSLGYSSQPQHF. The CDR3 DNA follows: TGTGCCTGGAGTTTAGGGTATTCTAGTCAGCCCCAGCATTTT.

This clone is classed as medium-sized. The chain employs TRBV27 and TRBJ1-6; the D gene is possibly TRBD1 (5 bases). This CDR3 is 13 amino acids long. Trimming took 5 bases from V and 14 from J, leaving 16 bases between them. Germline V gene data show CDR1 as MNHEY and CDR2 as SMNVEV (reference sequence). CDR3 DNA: TGTGCCAGCAGTCCTCCTGGGACGCGGGCCCTCCACTTT. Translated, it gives CASSPPGTRALHF.

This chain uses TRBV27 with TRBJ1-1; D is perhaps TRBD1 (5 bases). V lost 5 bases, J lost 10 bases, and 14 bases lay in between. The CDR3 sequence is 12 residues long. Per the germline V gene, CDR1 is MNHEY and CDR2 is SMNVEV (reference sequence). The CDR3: CASSPFQGAAFF. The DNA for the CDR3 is TGTGCCAGCAGTCCTTTTCAGGGTGCAGCTTTCTTT.

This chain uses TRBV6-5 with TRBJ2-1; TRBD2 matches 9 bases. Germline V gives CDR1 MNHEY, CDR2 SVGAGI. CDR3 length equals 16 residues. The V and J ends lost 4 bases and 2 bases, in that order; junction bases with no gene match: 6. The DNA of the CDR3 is TGTGCCAGCAGTTCCACTCTAGCGGGGACCTACAATGAGCAGTTCTTC. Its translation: CASSSTLAGTYNEQFF.

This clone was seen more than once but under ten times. The CDR3 DNA sequence: TGTGCCAGCAGCTTAGGCGAATCCGCGGACAGGCTTAGATACGAGCAGTACTTC. This codes for CASSLGESADRLRYEQYF. J is TRBJ2-7 and V is TRBV7-9, with 7 bases identical to TRBD1. The CDR3 loop spans 18 amino acids. With V trimmed by 1 base and J by 4 bases, 16 bases remained unmatched. Germline V CDR1 and CDR2: SEHNR, FQNEAQ (reference sequence).

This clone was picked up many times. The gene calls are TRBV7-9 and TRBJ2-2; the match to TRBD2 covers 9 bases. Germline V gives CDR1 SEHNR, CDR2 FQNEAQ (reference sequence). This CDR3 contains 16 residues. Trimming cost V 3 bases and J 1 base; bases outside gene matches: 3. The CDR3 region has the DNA TGTGCCAGCAGCTTCCCGACTAGCGGGAACACCGGGGAGCTGTTTTTT. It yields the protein CASSFPTSGNTGELFF.

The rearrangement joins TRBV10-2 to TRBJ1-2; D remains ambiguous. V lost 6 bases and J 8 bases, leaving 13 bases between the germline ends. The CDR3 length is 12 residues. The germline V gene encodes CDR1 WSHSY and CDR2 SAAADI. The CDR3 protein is CASREWTEGYTF. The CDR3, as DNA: TGCGCCAGCAGGGAATGGACGGAGGGCTACACCTTC.

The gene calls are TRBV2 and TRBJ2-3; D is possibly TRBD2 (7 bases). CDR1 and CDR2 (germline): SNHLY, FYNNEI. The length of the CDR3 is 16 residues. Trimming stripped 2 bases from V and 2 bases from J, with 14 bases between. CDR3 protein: CASSESGRGATDTQYF. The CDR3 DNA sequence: TGTGCCAGCAGTGAATCGGGCCGGGGGGCCACAGATACGCAGTATTTT.

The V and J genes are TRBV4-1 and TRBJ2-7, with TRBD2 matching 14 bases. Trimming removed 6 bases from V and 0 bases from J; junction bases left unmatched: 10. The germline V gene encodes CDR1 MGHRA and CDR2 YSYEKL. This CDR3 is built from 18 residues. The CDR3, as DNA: TGCGCCAGCAGGGCCGGGACTAGCGGGGGTTACCGCTCCTACGAGCAGTACTTC. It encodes CASRAGTSGGYRSYEQYF.

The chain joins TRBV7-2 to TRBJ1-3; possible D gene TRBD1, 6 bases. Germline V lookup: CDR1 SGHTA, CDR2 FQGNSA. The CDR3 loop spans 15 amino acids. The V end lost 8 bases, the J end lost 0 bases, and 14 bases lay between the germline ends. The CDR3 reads CASGGQLSSGNTIYF. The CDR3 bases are TGTGCCAGCGGCGGACAGTTGAGCTCTGGAAACACCATATATTTT.

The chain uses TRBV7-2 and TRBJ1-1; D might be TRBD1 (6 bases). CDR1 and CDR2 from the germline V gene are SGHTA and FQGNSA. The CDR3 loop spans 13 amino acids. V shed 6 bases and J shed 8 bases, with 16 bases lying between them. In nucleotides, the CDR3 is TGTGCCAGCAGGCACTCCCCAGGGACAGAAGCTTTCTTT. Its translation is CASRHSPGTEAFF.

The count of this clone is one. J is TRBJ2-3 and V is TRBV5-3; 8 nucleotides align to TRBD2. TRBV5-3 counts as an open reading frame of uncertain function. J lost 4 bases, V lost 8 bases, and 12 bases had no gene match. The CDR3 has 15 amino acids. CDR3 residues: CASSKWSLAADTQYF. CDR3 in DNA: TGTGCCAGCAGCAAGTGGTCACTAGCGGCAGATACGCAGTATTTT.

The CDR3 DNA reads TGTGCCAGCAGCTCAAGACGAGCAACTAATGAAAAACTGTTTTTT. Translated, it gives CASSSRRATNEKLFF. The chain couples TRBV7-8 to TRBJ1-4, with no clear D. CDR1 SGHVS and CDR2 FQNEAQ come from the germline V gene. The CDR3 is 15 amino acids. Trimming pared 4 bases from V and 0 bases from J, leaving 9 bases between.

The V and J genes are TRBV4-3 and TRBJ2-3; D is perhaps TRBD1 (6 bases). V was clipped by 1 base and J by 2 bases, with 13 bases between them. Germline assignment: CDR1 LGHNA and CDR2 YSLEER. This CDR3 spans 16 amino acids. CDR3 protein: CASSQAIQGSTDTQYF. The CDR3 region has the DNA TGCGCCAGCAGCCAAGCGATACAGGGCTCCACAGATACGCAGTATTTT.

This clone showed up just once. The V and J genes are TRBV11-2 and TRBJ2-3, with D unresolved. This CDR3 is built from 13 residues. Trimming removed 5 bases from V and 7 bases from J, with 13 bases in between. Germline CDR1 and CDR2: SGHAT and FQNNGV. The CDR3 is CASSPNRANTQYF. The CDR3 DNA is TGTGCCAGCAGCCCTAATCGGGCGAATACGCAGTATTTT. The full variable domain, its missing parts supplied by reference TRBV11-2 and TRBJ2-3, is EAGVAQSPRYKIIEKRQSVAFWCNPISGHATLYWYQQILGQGPKLLIQFQNNGVVDDSQLPKDRFSAERLKGVDSTLKIQPAKLEDSAVYLCASSPNRANTQYFGPGTRLTVL.

The CDR3 sequence is CASSLGQGQTYEQYF. Written as DNA, the CDR3 is TGTGCCAGCAGCTTAGGACAGGGGCAAACCTACGAGCAGTACTTC. The rearrangement links TRBV7-8 to TRBJ2-7; 8 nucleotides match TRBD1. Germline CDR1 SGHVS, CDR2 FQNEAQ. The CDR3 has 15 amino acids. Trimming took 1 base from V and 2 from J; bases not matched to a gene: 4.

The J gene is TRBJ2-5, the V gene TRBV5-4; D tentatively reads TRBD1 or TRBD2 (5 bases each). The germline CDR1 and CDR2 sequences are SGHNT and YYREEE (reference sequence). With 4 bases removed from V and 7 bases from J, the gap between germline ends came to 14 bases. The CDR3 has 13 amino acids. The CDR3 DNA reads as TGTGCCAGCAGCCGGGACCCTGAACGGACCCAGTACTTC. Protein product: CASSRDPERTQYF.

CDR3 amino acids: CASSLGLVGTANTEAFF. As DNA, the CDR3 is TGTGCCAGCAGCCTGGGACTCGTCGGGACAGCTAACACTGAAGCTTTCTTT. This chain joins TRBV5-4 and TRBJ1-1; 7 nucleotides match TRBD1. This CDR3 comprises 17 residues. CDR1 and CDR2 from the germline V gene are SGHNT and YYREEE (reference sequence). J was trimmed by 2 bases and V by 4 bases; bases with no gene match: 14.

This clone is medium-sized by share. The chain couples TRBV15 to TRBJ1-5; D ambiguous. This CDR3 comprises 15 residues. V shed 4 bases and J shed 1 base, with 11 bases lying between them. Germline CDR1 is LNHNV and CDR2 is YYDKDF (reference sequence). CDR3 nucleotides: TGTGCCACCAGCACTAGGACGGAAAGCAATCAGCCCCAGCATTTT. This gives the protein CATSTRTESNQPQHF.

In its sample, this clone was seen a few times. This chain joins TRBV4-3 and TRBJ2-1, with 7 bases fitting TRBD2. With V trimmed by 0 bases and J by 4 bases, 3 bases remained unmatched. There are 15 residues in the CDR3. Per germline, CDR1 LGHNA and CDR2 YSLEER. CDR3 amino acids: CASSQDLAVYNEQFF. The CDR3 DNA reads TGCGCCAGCAGCCAAGATCTAGCGGTTTACAATGAGCAGTTCTTC.

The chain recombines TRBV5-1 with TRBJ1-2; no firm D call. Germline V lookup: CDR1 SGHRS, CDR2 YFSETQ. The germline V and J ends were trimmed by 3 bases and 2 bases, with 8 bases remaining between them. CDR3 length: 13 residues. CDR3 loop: CASSSDGNYGYTF. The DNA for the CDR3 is TGCGCCAGCAGCTCGGACGGAAACTATGGCTACACCTTC.